These 11 T cell receptor beta chains share one sample of origin, sequenced in a study of glioma-infiltrating T cells after dendritic cell vaccination. Sample time point: after dendritic cell vaccination, including at tumor progression/relapse. Generated by immunoSEQ multiplex PCR, the TCRdb table keeps only in-frame clones and is missing some. The top ten clones hold around 3.2% of a sample with under 30,000 clones, roughly 90% of them seen once. The material was blood, obtained after dendritic cell vaccination. These receptors were collected from a human donor with glioblastoma.

This clone was found a few times. The CDR3 DNA follows: TGTGCCAGCAGTTACAGGGGCACCGGGGAGCTGTTTTTT. Translated, it gives CASSYRGTGELFF. The chain has TRBV6-6 and TRBJ2-2, with D perhaps TRBD1 (5 bases). This CDR3 region has 13 residues. With 2 bases removed from V and 4 bases from J, the gap between germline ends came to 5 bases. Looked up from germline, CDR1 is MNHNY and CDR2 is SVGAGI (reference sequence).

This rearrangement joins TRBV10-2 to TRBJ2-7; the D gene is possibly TRBD2 (7 bases). Germline values: CDR1 WSHSY, CDR2 SAAADI. The ends were cut back, 5 bases at V and 7 bases at J, with 12 bases in the middle. The length of the CDR3 is 12 residues. This chain's CDR3 is CASSKGGREQYF. The CDR3, as DNA: TGCGCCAGCAGTAAGGGGGGGCGGGAGCAGTACTTC.

The chain employs TRBV30 and TRBJ2-4; possibly TRBD2 for D (6 bases). Germline V CDR1 and CDR2: GTSNPN, SVGIG (reference sequence). This CDR3 is built from 13 residues. The V gene lost 4 bases and the J gene lost 9 bases, with 16 bases spanning the gap. The CDR3, as DNA: TGTGCCTGGACCTACAGGACGCGGGGCATTCAGTACTTC. It translates to CAWTYRTRGIQYF.

Notes on this clone: This is likely a read error, given that the CDR3 carries no conserved phenylalanine or tryptophan at its end. This chain uses TRBV6-1 with TRBJ1-1; tentative D call: TRBD1 (5 bases). This CDR3 contains 15 residues. Trimming took 3 bases from V and 0 from J, leaving 11 bases between them. CDR1 and CDR2 from the germline V gene are MNHNS and SASEGT. CDR3 coding DNA: TGTGCCAGCAGTGATGGGGGGGTAATGAACACTGAAGCTTTCCTT. Translated, it gives CASSDGGVMNTEAFL.

The chain links TRBV29-1 to TRBJ1-2; D possibly corresponds to TRBD1 (6 bases). The CDR3 sequence is 12 residues long. Germline V CDR1 and CDR2: SQVTM, ANQGSEA. Trimming left V 3 bases short and J 8 bases short, with 13 bases between. Here the CDR3 DNA reads TGCAGCGTTGAGCAGGGACACGCGGGCTACACCTTC. Translating gives CSVEQGHAGYTF.

The chain joins TRBV5-5 to TRBJ1-5; possibly TRBD1 for D (5 bases). V lost 0 bases and J 2 bases, leaving 9 bases between the germline ends. Germline loops: CDR1 SGHKS, CDR2 YYEKEE (reference sequence). The CDR3 covers 15 residues. CDR3 DNA sequence: TGTGCCAGCAGCTTGGTAGGGGTAGGCAATCAGCCCCAGCATTTT. Its protein is CASSLVGVGNQPQHF.

This chain's CDR3 is CSVENLSSSYNEQFF. The CDR3 DNA sequence: TGCAGCGTTGAGAATTTATCGAGCTCCTACAATGAGCAGTTCTTC. The genes are TRBV29-1 and TRBJ2-1; no definite D call. Germline CDR1 is SQVTM and CDR2 is ANQGSEA. With 3 bases removed from V and 0 bases from J, the gap between germline ends came to 12 bases. The CDR3 covers 15 residues.

The chain carries TRBV6-5 and TRBJ1-1; D is possibly TRBD1 (5 bases). The CDR3 contains 14 residues. V was cut by 0 bases and J by 4 bases, with 9 bases left in between. The germline CDR1 and CDR2 sequences are MNHEY and SVGAGI. In nucleotides, the CDR3 is TGTGCCAGCAGTTACTCGACTGGGGCCACTGAAGCTTTCTTT. Amino acids: CASSYSTGATEAFF.

The rearrangement links TRBV7-2 to TRBJ1-2; no clear D gene. Trimming cost V 1 base and J 4 bases, with 10 bases left between them. Germline V lookup: CDR1 SGHTA, CDR2 FQGNSA. The length of the CDR3 is 14 residues. DNA for the CDR3: TGTGCCAGCAGCTTAGAGGGAGCCAGCTATGGCTACACCTTC. Encoded protein: CASSLEGASYGYTF.

This chain links TRBV5-1 with TRBJ2-3; D is perhaps TRBD1 (5 bases). The CDR3 has 14 residues. Deletions cut 3 bases from V and 0 bases from J, with 8 bases between. Germline V CDR1 and CDR2: SGHRS, YFSETQ. The DNA for the CDR3 is TGCGCCAGCAGCTCAGGGAAAAGCACAGATACGCAGTATTTT. This encodes CASSSGKSTDTQYF.

The chain couples TRBV19 to TRBJ1-1, with 7 bases fitting TRBD1. Germline V lookup: CDR1 LNHDA, CDR2 SQIVND (reference sequence). Germline trimming cut 2 bases from V and 5 bases from J; bases unmatched to any gene: 5. CDR3 size: 14 residues. CDR3 protein: CASSIQGGKTEAFF. The CDR3 nucleotides are TGTGCCAGTAGTATACAGGGGGGTAAAACTGAAGCTTTCTTT.